Listed below are T cell receptor beta chains from one sample, sequenced in a study of blood T cell repertoires in COVID-19. TCRdb keeps only in-frame clones here, not all; method: immunoSEQ multiplex PCR. The sample contains approximately 300,000 clones, 80% to 95% of which appear only once. Specimen: PBMCs or T cells enriched from blood (not recorded which). The receptors come from a woman aged 25 to 45 who had recovered from COVID-19. The CDR3 runs from the conserved cysteine through the conserved F or W. Each record gives: clone size, V gene, D gene, J gene, CDR3 DNA, CDR3 protein. A D gene is named only where the DNA matches it firmly. Size is stated for part of the rows, as once, few or many counts, or as a class when the clone is expanded.

clone_size: -; v_call: TRBV4-3; d_call: -; j_call: TRBJ2-1; cdr3_nt: TGCGCCAGCAGCCAAGATCGAGACTACTCTCCTTGGAATGAGCAGTTCTTC; cdr3_aa: CASSQDRDYSPWNEQFF
clone_size: -; v_call: TRBV7-6; d_call: -; j_call: TRBJ2-1; cdr3_nt: TGTGCCAGCAGCAGTACCGGGAGTCTTACCTACAATGAGCAGTTCTTC; cdr3_aa: CASSSTGSLTYNEQFF
clone_size: -; v_call: TRBV4-3; d_call: TRBD2; j_call: TRBJ2-7; cdr3_nt: TGCGCCAGCAGCCACGGACTAGCGGGGGGGAAAAACTACGAGCAGTACTTC; cdr3_aa: CASSHGLAGGKNYEQYF
clone_size: -; v_call: TRBV11-2; d_call: -; j_call: TRBJ2-5; cdr3_nt: TGTGCCAGCAGCCCCCGGGACACTCAAGAGACCCAGTACTTC; cdr3_aa: CASSPRDTQETQYF
clone_size: -; v_call: TRBV6-5; d_call: TRBD1; j_call: TRBJ2-7; cdr3_nt: TGTGCCAGCAAGCGGACAGGGTTCGGCTACGAGCAGTACTTC; cdr3_aa: CASKRTGFGYEQYF
clone_size: -; v_call: TRBV9; d_call: -; j_call: TRBJ1-3; cdr3_nt: TGTGCCAGCAGCGTGGGCCCCCTCCCTGGAAACACCATATATTTT; cdr3_aa: CASSVGPLPGNTIYF
clone_size: -; v_call: TRBV9; d_call: -; j_call: TRBJ2-7; cdr3_nt: TGTGCCAGCAGCGTAGGGCGGGGGCCTACCTACGAGCAGTACTTC; cdr3_aa: CASSVGRGPTYEQYF
clone_size: -; v_call: TRBV5-1; d_call: TRBD1; j_call: TRBJ1-4; cdr3_nt: TGCGCCAGCAGCCAAGGGACAGGGGAAGAAAAACTGTTTTTT; cdr3_aa: CASSQGTGEEKLFF
clone_size: -; v_call: TRBV21-1; d_call: -; j_call: TRBJ1-5; cdr3_nt: TGTGCCAGCAGCCCCCGGGACAGGGACAATCAGCCCCAGCATTTT; cdr3_aa: CASSPRDRDNQPQHF
clone_size: -; v_call: TRBV10-1; d_call: TRBD1; j_call: TRBJ1-2; cdr3_nt: TGCGCCAGCAGAGACCTCGGGACAGGGGGTTCTAGCGGAGCTAACTATGGCTACACCTTC; cdr3_aa: CASRDLGTGGSSGANYGYTF
clone_size: -; v_call: TRBV6-2/TRBV6-3; d_call: -; j_call: TRBJ1-1; cdr3_nt: TGTGCCAGCAGTTATCACCCAGGGCAGGGCTGGAGGAACACTGAAGCTTTCTTT; cdr3_aa: CASSYHPGQGWRNTEAFF
clone_size: once; v_call: TRBV28; d_call: -; j_call: TRBJ1-1; cdr3_nt: TGTGCCAGTCCTAAGAGCGGGAAGGTTGGGACTGAAGCTTTCTTT; cdr3_aa: CASPKSGKVGTEAFF
clone_size: -; v_call: TRBV9; d_call: -; j_call: TRBJ1-2; cdr3_nt: TGTGCCAGCAGCGACACCCTACAGAGCCATAACTATGGCTACACCTTC; cdr3_aa: CASSDTLQSHNYGYTF
clone_size: -; v_call: TRBV7-2; d_call: -; j_call: TRBJ1-1; cdr3_nt: TGTGCCAGCAGCTTAGTTTTCGCAGCGGGGACTGAAGCTTTCTTT; cdr3_aa: CASSLVFAAGTEAFF
clone_size: once; v_call: TRBV12-5; d_call: TRBD2; j_call: TRBJ2-1; cdr3_nt: TGTGCTAGTGGTTTGGTCCTAGCGGGAGGGCCCGGTGAGCAGTTCTTC; cdr3_aa: CASGLVLAGGPGEQFF
clone_size: -; v_call: TRBV19; d_call: TRBD1; j_call: TRBJ2-7; cdr3_nt: TGTGCCAGTAGTCCGCACGGGACAGGTCCCTCCTACGAGCAGTACTTC; cdr3_aa: CASSPHGTGPSYEQYF
clone_size: -; v_call: TRBV2; d_call: TRBD1; j_call: TRBJ2-2; cdr3_nt: TGTGCCAGCAATGAGGGGGCACGCACCGGGGAGCTGTTTTTT; cdr3_aa: CASNEGARTGELFF
clone_size: -; v_call: TRBV28; d_call: -; j_call: TRBJ1-1; cdr3_nt: TGTGCCAGCAGTTTAGGGTCTACGGGAAACACTGAAGCTTTCTTT; cdr3_aa: CASSLGSTGNTEAFF
clone_size: -; v_call: TRBV7-3; d_call: -; j_call: TRBJ2-3; cdr3_nt: TGTGCCAGCAGCTTAACGAGGCTAGATACGCAGTATTTT; cdr3_aa: CASSLTRLDTQYF
clone_size: -; v_call: TRBV30; d_call: TRBD2; j_call: TRBJ2-3; cdr3_nt: TGTGCCTGGAGGAGCGGGGGGCCTACAGATACGCAGTATTTT; cdr3_aa: CAWRSGGPTDTQYF
clone_size: -; v_call: TRBV11-3; d_call: TRBD1; j_call: TRBJ1-4; cdr3_nt: TGTGCCAGCAGAGCCGGGACAGTCAATGAAAAACTGTTTTTT; cdr3_aa: CASRAGTVNEKLFF
clone_size: once; v_call: TRBV2; d_call: -; j_call: TRBJ2-1; cdr3_nt: TGTGCCAGCAGTGAACCTGATTACGTTAGGGGCCGGATTTACAATGAGCAGTTCTTC; cdr3_aa: CASSEPDYVRGRIYNEQFF
clone_size: -; v_call: TRBV5-1; d_call: TRBD1; j_call: TRBJ2-7; cdr3_nt: TGCGCCAGCAGCTTGGGGGGGACAGGGTCCTCCTACGAGCAGTACTTC; cdr3_aa: CASSLGGTGSSYEQYF
clone_size: -; v_call: TRBV7-9; d_call: TRBD2; j_call: TRBJ2-5; cdr3_nt: TGTGCCAGCAGCTCCGTGCCGGGACTAGCGGGGGGCGAGAGGGAGACCCAGTACTTC; cdr3_aa: CASSSVPGLAGGERETQYF
clone_size: once; v_call: TRBV3-1/TRBV3-2; d_call: TRBD1; j_call: TRBJ2-7; cdr3_nt: TGTGCCAGCAGGCTGACAGGGAACCCTTTCATGGAGCAGTACTTC; cdr3_aa: CASRLTGNPFMEQYF
clone_size: -; v_call: TRBV19; d_call: TRBD1; j_call: TRBJ1-1; cdr3_nt: TGTGCCAGTAGCTCGGAGCTACAGGGGGCGGCTGAAGCTTTCTTT; cdr3_aa: CASSSELQGAAEAFF
clone_size: -; v_call: TRBV10-3; d_call: -; j_call: TRBJ1-1; cdr3_nt: TGTGCCATCAGACTAGACGGTAACACTGAAGCTTTCTTT; cdr3_aa: CAIRLDGNTEAFF
clone_size: -; v_call: TRBV7-2; d_call: -; j_call: TRBJ2-2; cdr3_nt: TGTGCCAGCAGCTCTGACAGGAGAGAATACGGGGAGCTGTTTTTT; cdr3_aa: CASSSDRREYGELFF
clone_size: -; v_call: TRBV28; d_call: -; j_call: TRBJ1-1; cdr3_nt: TGTGCCAGCAGTTCCAAGAACACTGAAGCTTTCTTT; cdr3_aa: CASSSKNTEAFF
clone_size: -; v_call: TRBV5-6; d_call: TRBD1; j_call: TRBJ2-3; cdr3_nt: TGTGCCAGCAGCTTGGGGACAGGGAGAGATACGCAGTATTTT; cdr3_aa: CASSLGTGRDTQYF
clone_size: -; v_call: TRBV9; d_call: TRBD1; j_call: TRBJ1-1; cdr3_nt: TGTGCCAGCAGAACTAGTAGGGGGCAGGAAGCTTTCTTT; cdr3_aa: CASRTSRGQEAFF
clone_size: few; v_call: TRBV21-1; d_call: -; j_call: TRBJ2-7; cdr3_nt: TGTGCCAGCAGCCTTAACAGGGGGCACGAGCAGTACTTC; cdr3_aa: CASSLNRGHEQYF
clone_size: -; v_call: TRBV6-2/TRBV6-3; d_call: TRBD2; j_call: TRBJ2-1; cdr3_nt: TGTGCCAGCAGTTGGAAGCGGGGTGGCAATGAGCAGTTCTTC; cdr3_aa: CASSWKRGGNEQFF
clone_size: -; v_call: TRBV4-1; d_call: TRBD2; j_call: TRBJ2-1; cdr3_nt: TGCGCCAGCAGCCAAGATCGGACTAGCGGCAATGAGCAGTTCTTC; cdr3_aa: CASSQDRTSGNEQFF
clone_size: -; v_call: TRBV10-3; d_call: -; j_call: TRBJ2-5; cdr3_nt: TGTGCCATCAGTCGGGACAAAGAGACCCAGTACTTC; cdr3_aa: CAISRDKETQYF
clone_size: -; v_call: TRBV5-1; d_call: -; j_call: TRBJ2-5; cdr3_nt: TGCGCCAGCAGCTTGCCATTATCGGGGACATTTCGATCCACACAAGAGACCCAGTACTTC; cdr3_aa: CASSLPLSGTFRSTQETQYF
clone_size: -; v_call: TRBV20-1; d_call: -; j_call: TRBJ1-1; cdr3_nt: TGCAGTGCTAGTCCAGTTTTGAACACTGAAGCTTTCTTT; cdr3_aa: CSASPVLNTEAFF
clone_size: once; v_call: TRBV5-4; d_call: -; j_call: TRBJ1-6; cdr3_nt: TGTGCCAGCAGCTTTACTAGCTCCTATAATTCACCCCTCCACTTT; cdr3_aa: CASSFTSSYNSPLHF
clone_size: -; v_call: TRBV5-1; d_call: TRBD1; j_call: TRBJ2-7; cdr3_nt: TGCGCCAGCAGCTTGGGAACAGGGGACGACGAGCAGTACTTC; cdr3_aa: CASSLGTGDDEQYF
clone_size: few; v_call: TRBV7-9; d_call: -; j_call: TRBJ2-7; cdr3_nt: TGTGCCAGCAGCTTTACCTACGAGCGGCAGTACTTC; cdr3_aa: CASSFTYERQYF
clone_size: -; v_call: TRBV19; d_call: -; j_call: TRBJ1-6; cdr3_nt: TGTGCCAGTAGTAGGACCTCGGGGGGAGGCGATTCACCCCTCCACTTT; cdr3_aa: CASSRTSGGGDSPLHF
clone_size: -; v_call: TRBV4-1; d_call: -; j_call: TRBJ2-1; cdr3_nt: TGCGCCAGCATGGCGGGATCCGCCTACAATGAGCAGTTCTTC; cdr3_aa: CASMAGSAYNEQFF
clone_size: -; v_call: TRBV11-2; d_call: TRBD2; j_call: TRBJ2-3; cdr3_nt: TGTGCCAGCAGCCCTTTGGGCGGGAGGGCCCGAGATACGCAGTATTTT; cdr3_aa: CASSPLGGRARDTQYF
clone_size: once; v_call: TRBV5-6; d_call: TRBD2; j_call: TRBJ2-4; cdr3_nt: TGTGCCAGCTCCGGCGGGGGAGCCAAAAACATTCAGTACTTC; cdr3_aa: CASSGGGAKNIQYF
clone_size: once; v_call: TRBV7-2; d_call: -; j_call: TRBJ2-7; cdr3_nt: TGTGCCAGCAGCCTCGCACCAGACCCTCAGGTGTACGAGCAGTACTTC; cdr3_aa: CASSLAPDPQVYEQYF
clone_size: -; v_call: TRBV28; d_call: -; j_call: TRBJ2-5; cdr3_nt: TGTGCCAGCAGTTTAGATTTCAAGGTGACAGGCTCTCAAGAGACCCAGTACTTC; cdr3_aa: CASSLDFKVTGSQETQYF
clone_size: -; v_call: TRBV19; d_call: -; j_call: TRBJ2-7; cdr3_nt: TGTGCCAGTAGTATAGACAGGACAAGGAGCTCCTACGAGCAGTACTTC; cdr3_aa: CASSIDRTRSSYEQYF
clone_size: -; v_call: TRBV6-2/TRBV6-3; d_call: -; j_call: TRBJ2-7; cdr3_nt: TGTGCCAGCAGCCACTTCCCCTACGAGCAGTACTTC; cdr3_aa: CASSHFPYEQYF
clone_size: -; v_call: TRBV12-3/TRBV12-4; d_call: TRBD1; j_call: TRBJ2-5; cdr3_nt: TGTGCCAGCAGACGGACAGGGCTCGGGGCCCAGTACTTC; cdr3_aa: CASRRTGLGAQYF
clone_size: -; v_call: TRBV2; d_call: TRBD2; j_call: TRBJ2-3; cdr3_nt: TGTGCCAGCAGTGGGATACTAGCGGCTCTCCCAGATACGCAGTATTTT; cdr3_aa: CASSGILAALPDTQYF
clone_size: -; v_call: TRBV7-9; d_call: TRBD1; j_call: TRBJ2-5; cdr3_nt: TGTGCCAGCAGCCGTCAGGGGGCAGAGACCCAGTACTTC; cdr3_aa: CASSRQGAETQYF
clone_size: -; v_call: TRBV7-9; d_call: TRBD1; j_call: TRBJ2-7; cdr3_nt: TGTGCCAGCAGCTCTGGGACAGGGAAGACCTACGAGCAGTACTTC; cdr3_aa: CASSSGTGKTYEQYF
clone_size: -; v_call: TRBV28; d_call: -; j_call: TRBJ2-7; cdr3_nt: TGTGCCAGCAGTCCAACGGGGGAATCCTACGAGCAGTACTTC; cdr3_aa: CASSPTGESYEQYF
clone_size: -; v_call: TRBV5-6; d_call: -; j_call: TRBJ1-2; cdr3_nt: TGTGCCAGCAGCAAGGAGAGACAGGATACCCTTGGTGGCTACACCTTC; cdr3_aa: CASSKERQDTLGGYTF
clone_size: -; v_call: TRBV29-1; d_call: -; j_call: TRBJ1-1; cdr3_nt: TGCAGCGTGGGGACTGGGGGGGACACTGAAGCTTTCTTT; cdr3_aa: CSVGTGGDTEAFF
clone_size: -; v_call: TRBV7-2; d_call: -; j_call: TRBJ2-3; cdr3_nt: TGTGCCAGCAGCTTAAGGGGGGGCGGTGATACGCAGTATTTT; cdr3_aa: CASSLRGGGDTQYF
clone_size: -; v_call: TRBV5-1; d_call: TRBD2; j_call: TRBJ2-7; cdr3_nt: TGCGCCAGCAGCCAACAGACTAGCGGATACGAGCAGTACTTC; cdr3_aa: CASSQQTSGYEQYF
clone_size: -; v_call: TRBV11-3; d_call: -; j_call: TRBJ2-1; cdr3_nt: TGTGCCAGCAGCTCAGGGGAGTCGGATGAGCAGTTCTTC; cdr3_aa: CASSSGESDEQFF
clone_size: -; v_call: TRBV19; d_call: -; j_call: TRBJ1-1; cdr3_nt: TGTGCCAGTAAGAACTCCCCGGGCACTGAAGCTTTCTTT; cdr3_aa: CASKNSPGTEAFF